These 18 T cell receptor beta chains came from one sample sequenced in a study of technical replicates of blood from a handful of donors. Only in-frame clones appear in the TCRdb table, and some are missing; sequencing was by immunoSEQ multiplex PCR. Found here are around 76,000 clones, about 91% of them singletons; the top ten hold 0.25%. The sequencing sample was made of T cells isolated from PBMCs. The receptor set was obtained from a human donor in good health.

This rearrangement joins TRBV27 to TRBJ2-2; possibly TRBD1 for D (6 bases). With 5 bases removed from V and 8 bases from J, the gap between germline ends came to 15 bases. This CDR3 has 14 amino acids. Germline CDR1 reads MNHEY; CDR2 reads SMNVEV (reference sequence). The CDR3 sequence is CASSPTLGTGELFF. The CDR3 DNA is TGTGCCAGCAGTCCGACCCTCGGGACAGGGGAGCTGTTTTTT.

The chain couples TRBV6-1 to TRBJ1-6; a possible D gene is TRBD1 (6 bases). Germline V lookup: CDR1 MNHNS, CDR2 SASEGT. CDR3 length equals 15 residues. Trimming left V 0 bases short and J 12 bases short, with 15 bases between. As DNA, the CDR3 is TGTGCCAGCAGTGAAGCGGGACACAAGACTCAACCCCTCCACTTT. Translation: CASSEAGHKTQPLHF.

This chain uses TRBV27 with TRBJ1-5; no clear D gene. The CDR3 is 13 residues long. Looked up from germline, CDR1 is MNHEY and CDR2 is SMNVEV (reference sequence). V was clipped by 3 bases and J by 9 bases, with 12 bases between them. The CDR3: CASSFGDGLPQHF. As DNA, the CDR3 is TGTGCCAGCAGTTTTGGAGATGGTCTGCCCCAGCATTTT.

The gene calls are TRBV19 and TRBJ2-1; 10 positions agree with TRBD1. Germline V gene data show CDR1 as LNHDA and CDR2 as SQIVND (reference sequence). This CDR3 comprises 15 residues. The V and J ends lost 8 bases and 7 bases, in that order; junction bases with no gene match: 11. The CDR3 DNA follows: TGTGCCAGTCGGGACAGGGGACCCCCTGGGAATGAGCAGTTCTTC. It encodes CASRDRGPPGNEQFF.

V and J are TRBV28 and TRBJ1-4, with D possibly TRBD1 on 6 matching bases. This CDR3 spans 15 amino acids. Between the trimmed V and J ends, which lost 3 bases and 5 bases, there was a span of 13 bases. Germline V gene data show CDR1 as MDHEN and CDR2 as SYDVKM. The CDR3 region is CASSFRDKRNEKLFF. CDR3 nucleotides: TGTGCCAGCAGTTTCAGGGACAAGCGAAATGAAAAACTGTTTTTT.

This CDR3 reads CASSLRYWNTEAFF. The CDR3 DNA follows: TGTGCCAGCAGCCTACGATACTGGAACACTGAAGCTTTCTTT. The chain employs TRBV5-8 and TRBJ1-1; D not resolved. V lost 4 bases to trimming and J lost 1 base, with 11 bases between them. The CDR3 has 14 residues. Germline lookup yields CDR1 SGHTS and CDR2 YDEGEE. Full variable domain (outside the CDR3, taken from reference TRBV5-8 and TRBJ1-1): EAGVTQSPTHLIKTRGQQATLRCSPISGHTSVYWYQQALGLGLQFLLWYDEGEERNRGNFPPRFSGRQFPNYSSELNVNALELEDSALYLCASSLRYWNTEAFFGQGTRLTVV.

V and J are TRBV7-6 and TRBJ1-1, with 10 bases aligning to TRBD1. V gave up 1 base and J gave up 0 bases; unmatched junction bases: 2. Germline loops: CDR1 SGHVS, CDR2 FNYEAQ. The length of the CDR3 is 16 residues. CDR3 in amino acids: CASSLGTGGMNTEAFF. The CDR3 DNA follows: TGTGCCAGCAGCTTAGGGACAGGGGGGATGAACACTGAAGCTTTCTTT.

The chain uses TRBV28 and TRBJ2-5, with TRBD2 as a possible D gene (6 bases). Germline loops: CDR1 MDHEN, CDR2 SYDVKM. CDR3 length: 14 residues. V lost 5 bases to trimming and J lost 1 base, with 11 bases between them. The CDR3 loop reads CASSHAGTQETQYF. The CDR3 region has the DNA TGTGCCAGCAGTCACGCGGGGACCCAAGAGACCCAGTACTTC.

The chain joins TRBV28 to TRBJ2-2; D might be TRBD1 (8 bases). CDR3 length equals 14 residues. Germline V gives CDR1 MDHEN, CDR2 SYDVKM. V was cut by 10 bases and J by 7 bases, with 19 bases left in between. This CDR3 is CAISPQGEGGELFF. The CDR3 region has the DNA TGTGCCATTTCCCCACAGGGGGAGGGCGGGGAGCTGTTTTTT.

CDR3 coding DNA: TGTGCCAGCAGTAGTATTGACAGGGTGGGATTCTCTGGGGCCAACGTCCTGACTTTC. Translation gives CASSSIDRVGFSGANVLTF. The genes are TRBV11-3 and TRBJ2-6; 7 nucleotides match TRBD1. Germline V gene data show CDR1 as SGHNT and CDR2 as YENEEA. J lost 0 bases, V lost 6 bases, and 14 bases had no gene match. This CDR3 has 19 residues.

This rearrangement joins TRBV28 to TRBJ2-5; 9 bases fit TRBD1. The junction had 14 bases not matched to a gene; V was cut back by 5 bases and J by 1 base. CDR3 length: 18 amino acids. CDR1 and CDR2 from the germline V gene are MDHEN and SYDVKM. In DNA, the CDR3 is TGTGCCAGCAGTCCGTTGACTACAGGGGGCACAGGCCAAGAGACCCAGTACTTC. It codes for CASSPLTTGGTGQETQYF.

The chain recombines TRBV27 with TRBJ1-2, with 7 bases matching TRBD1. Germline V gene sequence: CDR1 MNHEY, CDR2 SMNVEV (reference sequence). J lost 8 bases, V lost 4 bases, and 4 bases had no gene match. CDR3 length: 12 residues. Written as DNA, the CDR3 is TGTGCCAGCAGTTCCACAGGGGACGGCTACACCTTC. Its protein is CASSSTGDGYTF.

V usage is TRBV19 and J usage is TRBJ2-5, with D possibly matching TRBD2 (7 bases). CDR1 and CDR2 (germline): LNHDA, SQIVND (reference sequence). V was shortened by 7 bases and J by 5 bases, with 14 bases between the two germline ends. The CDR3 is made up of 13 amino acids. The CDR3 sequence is CASMRGREETQYF. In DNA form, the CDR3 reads TGTGCCAGTATGCGGGGGCGCGAGGAGACCCAGTACTTC.

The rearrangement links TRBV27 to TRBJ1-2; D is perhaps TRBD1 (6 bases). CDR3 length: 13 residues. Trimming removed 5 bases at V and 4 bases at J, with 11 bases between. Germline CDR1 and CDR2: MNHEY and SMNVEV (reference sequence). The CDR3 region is CASSLTGTYGYTF. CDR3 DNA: TGTGCCAGCAGTCTGACAGGAACCTATGGCTACACCTTC.

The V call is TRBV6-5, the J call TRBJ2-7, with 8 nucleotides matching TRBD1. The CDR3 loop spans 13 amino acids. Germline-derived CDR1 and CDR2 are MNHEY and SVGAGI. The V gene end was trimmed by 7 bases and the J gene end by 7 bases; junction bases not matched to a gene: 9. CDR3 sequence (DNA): TGTGCCAGCAACATTAGGGGGGACAGGGAGCAGTACTTC. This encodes CASNIRGDREQYF.

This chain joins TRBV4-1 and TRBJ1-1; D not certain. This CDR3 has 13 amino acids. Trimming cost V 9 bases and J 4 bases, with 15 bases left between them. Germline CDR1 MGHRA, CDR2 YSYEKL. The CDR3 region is CASSQVYSTEAFF. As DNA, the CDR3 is TGCGCCAGTTCTCAGGTTTATAGCACTGAAGCTTTCTTT.

The CDR3: CATSRQAKTGFSKTYNEQFF. In DNA, the CDR3 is TGTGCCACCAGCAGACAAGCGAAGACAGGGTTCTCTAAAACCTACAATGAGCAGTTCTTC. The chain uses TRBV15 and TRBJ2-1; 7 bases are a match to TRBD1. Germline V gene sequence: CDR1 LNHNV, CDR2 YYDKDF (reference sequence). J gave up 2 bases and V 2 bases, and 18 bases lay outside the gene matches. The CDR3 sequence is 20 residues long.

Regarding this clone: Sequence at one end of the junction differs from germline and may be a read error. CDR3 coding DNA: TGCAGCGTTGACCCGCCAAGAAGAAACTATGGCTACGCCTTC. It codes for CSVDPPRRNYGYAF. The rearrangement uses TRBV29-1 and TRBJ1-2; D not certain. Per germline, CDR1 SQVTM and CDR2 ANQGSEA. CDR3 length: 14 residues.